The subject of this entry is one TCR beta chain. The target antigen is unknown. V was clipped by 6 bases and J by 5 bases; unmatched bases: 10. Germline lookup yields CDR1 SGHKS and CDR2 YYEKEE (reference sequence). There are 14 residues in the CDR3. This sample was taken from a study of T cells in tuberculosis. Study in general: This South African cohort compared adolescents with or without latent tuberculosis against adults with active tuberculosis.

Study-level findings and limits: Shorter CDR3-alpha in active tuberculosis partly drove smaller distances. GEM motif frequencies gave around 67% accuracy; the GMM repertoire gave roughly 90%.

Assay: immunoSEQ multiplex PCR; the TCRdb copy retains only in-frame clones and omits some. This table has approximately 35,000 clones, just under 97% appearing once. The chain is built from TRBV5-5 and TRBJ2-7, with 8 nucleotides matching TRBD2. Sequenced: PBMCs. This clonotype originated in a donor aged 10 to 29 with latent tuberculosis or without tuberculosis infection. CDR3 bases: TGTGCCAGCATCCCGAGCGGGAGCAGCGACGAGCAGTACTTC. It specifies CASIPSGSSDEQYF.